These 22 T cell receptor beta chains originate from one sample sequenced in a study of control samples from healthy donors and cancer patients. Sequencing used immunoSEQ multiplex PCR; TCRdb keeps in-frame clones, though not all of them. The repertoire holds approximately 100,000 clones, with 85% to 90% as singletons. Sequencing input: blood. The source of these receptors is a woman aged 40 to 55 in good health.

As DNA, the CDR3 is TGTGCCAGTAGAGGGGGACAGGAGAGGTCACCCCTCCACTTT. Its translation is CASRGGQERSPLHF. The chain links TRBV19 to TRBJ1-6; 8 nucleotides line up with TRBD1. This CDR3 has 14 residues. Germline V CDR1 and CDR2: LNHDA, SQIVND (reference sequence). Germline trimming cut 6 bases from V and 10 bases from J; bases unmatched to any gene: 8.

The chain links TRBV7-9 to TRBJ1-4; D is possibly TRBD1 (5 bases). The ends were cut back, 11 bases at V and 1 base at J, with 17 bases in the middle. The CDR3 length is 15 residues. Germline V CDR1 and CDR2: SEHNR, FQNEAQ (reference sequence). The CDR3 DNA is TGTGCCGAAACGGGGCGCCGGGTAACTAATGAAAAACTGTTTTTT. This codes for CAETGRRVTNEKLFF.

DNA of the CDR3: TGTGCCAGCAGTTTGACTAGCGGGGAGATCTACTACGAGCAGTACTTC. Translating it yields CASSLTSGEIYYEQYF. The chain recombines TRBV6-6 with TRBJ2-7, with 11 bases that match TRBD2. The CDR3 length is 16 residues. Unmatched junction bases numbered 8, after V lost 4 bases and J lost 3 bases. Germline V gives CDR1 MNHNY, CDR2 SVGAGI (reference sequence).

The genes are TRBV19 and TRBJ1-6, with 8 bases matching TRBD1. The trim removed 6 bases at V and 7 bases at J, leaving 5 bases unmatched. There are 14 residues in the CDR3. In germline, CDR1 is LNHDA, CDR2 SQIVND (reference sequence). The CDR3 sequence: CASRAGQANSPLHF. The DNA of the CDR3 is TGTGCCAGTAGAGCGGGACAGGCCAATTCACCCCTCCACTTT.

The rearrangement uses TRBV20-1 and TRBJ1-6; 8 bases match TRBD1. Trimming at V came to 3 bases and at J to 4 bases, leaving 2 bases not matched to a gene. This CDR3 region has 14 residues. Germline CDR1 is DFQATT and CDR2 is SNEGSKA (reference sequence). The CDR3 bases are TGCAGTGCTAGTGGACAGGGTTATAATTCACCCCTCCACTTT. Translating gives CSASGQGYNSPLHF.

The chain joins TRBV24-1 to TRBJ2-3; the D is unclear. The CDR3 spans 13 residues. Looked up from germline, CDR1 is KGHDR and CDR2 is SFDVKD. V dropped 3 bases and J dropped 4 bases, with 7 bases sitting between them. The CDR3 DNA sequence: TGTGCCACCAGTGATCGTGGTGCAGATACGCAGTATTTT. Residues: CATSDRGADTQYF.

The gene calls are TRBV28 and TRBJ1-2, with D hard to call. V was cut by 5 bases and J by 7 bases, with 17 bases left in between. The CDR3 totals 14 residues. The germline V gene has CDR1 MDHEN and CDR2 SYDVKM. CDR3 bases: TGTGCCAGCAGTCCCCCGGACCGGGAGGGTGGCTACACCTTC. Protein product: CASSPPDREGGYTF.

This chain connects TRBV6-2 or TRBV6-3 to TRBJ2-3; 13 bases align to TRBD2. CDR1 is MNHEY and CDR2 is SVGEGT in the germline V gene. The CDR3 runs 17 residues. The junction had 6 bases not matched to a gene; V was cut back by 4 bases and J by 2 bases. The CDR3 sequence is CASSFLGLAGDTDTQYF. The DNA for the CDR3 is TGTGCCAGCAGTTTCCTCGGACTAGCGGGGGACACAGATACGCAGTATTTT.

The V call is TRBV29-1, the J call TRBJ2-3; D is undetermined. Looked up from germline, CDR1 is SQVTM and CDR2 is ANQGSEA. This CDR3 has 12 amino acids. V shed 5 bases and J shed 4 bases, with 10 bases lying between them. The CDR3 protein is CSVFVDPDTQYF. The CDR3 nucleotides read TGCAGCGTTTTCGTGGACCCAGATACGCAGTATTTT.

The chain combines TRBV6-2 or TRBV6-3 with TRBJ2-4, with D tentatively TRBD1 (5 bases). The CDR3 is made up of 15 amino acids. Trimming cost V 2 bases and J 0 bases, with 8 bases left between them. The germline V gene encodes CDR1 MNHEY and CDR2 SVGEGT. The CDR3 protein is CASSYDSIAKNIQYF. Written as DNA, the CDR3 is TGTGCCAGCAGTTACGACAGCATAGCCAAAAACATTCAGTACTTC.

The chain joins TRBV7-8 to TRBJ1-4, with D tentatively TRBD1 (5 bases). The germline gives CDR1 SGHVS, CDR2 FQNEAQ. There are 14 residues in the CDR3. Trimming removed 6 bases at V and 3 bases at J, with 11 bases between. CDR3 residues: CASSRDGSNEKLFF. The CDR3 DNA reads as TGTGCCAGCAGTCGGGACGGTTCTAATGAAAAACTGTTTTTT.

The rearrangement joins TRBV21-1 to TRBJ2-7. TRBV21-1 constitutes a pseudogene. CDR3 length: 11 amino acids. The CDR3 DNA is TGTGCCAGCAGCTCCAAAAGGGGGGAGAGCTTC. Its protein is CASSSKRGESF.

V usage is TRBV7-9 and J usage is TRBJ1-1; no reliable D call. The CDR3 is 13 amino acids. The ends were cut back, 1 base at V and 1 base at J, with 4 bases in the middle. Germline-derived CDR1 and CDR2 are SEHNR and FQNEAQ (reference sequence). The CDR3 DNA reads TGTGCCAGCAGCTTAGGCCGGAACACTGAAGCTTTCTTT. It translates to CASSLGRNTEAFF.

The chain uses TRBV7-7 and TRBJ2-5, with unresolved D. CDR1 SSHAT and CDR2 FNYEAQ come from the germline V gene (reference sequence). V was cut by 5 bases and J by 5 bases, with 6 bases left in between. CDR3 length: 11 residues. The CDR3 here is CASSRGETQYF. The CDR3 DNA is TGTGCCAGCAGCCGTGGCGAGACCCAGTACTTC.

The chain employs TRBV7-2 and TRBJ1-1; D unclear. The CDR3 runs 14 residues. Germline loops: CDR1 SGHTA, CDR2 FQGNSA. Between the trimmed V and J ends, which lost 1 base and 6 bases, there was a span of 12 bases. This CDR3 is CASSLVAFSPEAFF. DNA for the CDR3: TGTGCCAGCAGCTTAGTAGCTTTCTCCCCTGAAGCTTTCTTT.

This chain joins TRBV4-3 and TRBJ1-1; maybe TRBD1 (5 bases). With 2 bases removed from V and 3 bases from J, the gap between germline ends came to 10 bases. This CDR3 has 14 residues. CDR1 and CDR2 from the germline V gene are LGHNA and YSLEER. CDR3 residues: CASSQRGGDTEAFF. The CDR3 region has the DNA TGCGCCAGCAGCCAAAGAGGAGGGGACACTGAAGCTTTCTTT.

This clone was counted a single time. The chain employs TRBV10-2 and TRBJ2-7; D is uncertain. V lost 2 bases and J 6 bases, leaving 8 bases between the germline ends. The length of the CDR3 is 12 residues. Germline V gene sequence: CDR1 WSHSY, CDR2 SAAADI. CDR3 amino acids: CASSEVVGEQYF. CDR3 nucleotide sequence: TGCGCCAGCAGTGAGGTGGTTGGCGAGCAGTACTTC.

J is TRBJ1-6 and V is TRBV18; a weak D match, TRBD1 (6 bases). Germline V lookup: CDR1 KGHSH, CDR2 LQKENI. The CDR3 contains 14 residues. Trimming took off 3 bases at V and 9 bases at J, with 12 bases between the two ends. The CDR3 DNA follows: TGTGCCAGCTCACCGACAGGACGGGCTTCACCCCTCCACTTT. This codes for CASSPTGRASPLHF.

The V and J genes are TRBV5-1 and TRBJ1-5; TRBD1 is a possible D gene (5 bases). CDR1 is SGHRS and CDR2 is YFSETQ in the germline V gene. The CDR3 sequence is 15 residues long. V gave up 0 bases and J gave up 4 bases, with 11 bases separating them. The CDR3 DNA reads TGCGCCAGCAGCTTGGGGGACTTAAGGAATCAGCCCCAGCATTTT. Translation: CASSLGDLRNQPQHF.

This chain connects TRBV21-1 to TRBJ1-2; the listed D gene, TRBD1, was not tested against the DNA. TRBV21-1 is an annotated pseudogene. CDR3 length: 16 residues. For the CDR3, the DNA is TGTGCCAGCAGCAGAAACGGGGACAGCGGCCCATATGGCTACACCTTC. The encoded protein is CASSRNGDSGPYGYTF.

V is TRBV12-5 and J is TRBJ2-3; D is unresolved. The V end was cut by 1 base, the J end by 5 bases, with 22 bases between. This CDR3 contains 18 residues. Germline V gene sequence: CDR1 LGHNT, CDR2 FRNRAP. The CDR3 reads CASGLGRKGFRPRDTQYF. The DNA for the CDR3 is TGTGCTAGTGGTTTGGGTCGGAAGGGATTTCGTCCTCGAGATACGCAGTATTTT.

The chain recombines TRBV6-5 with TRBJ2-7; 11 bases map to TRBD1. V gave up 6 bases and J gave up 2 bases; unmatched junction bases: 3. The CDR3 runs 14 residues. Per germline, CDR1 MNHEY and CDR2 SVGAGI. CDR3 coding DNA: TGTGCCAGCAGGGGACAGGGGGTGACCTACGAGCAGTACTTC. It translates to CASRGQGVTYEQYF.